A selection of T cell receptor beta chains follows, all from one sample in a study of T cells in localized non-small cell lung cancer. Assay used: immunoSEQ multiplex PCR; TCRdb lists only in-frame clones, some missing. The sample lists 15,000 to 20,000 clones, almost 85% seen once, with roughly 33% in the top ten. The sequencing here drew on peripheral blood, taken before any cancer treatment. The origin of the receptors is a male donor older than 55 with stage I lung adenocarcinoma. The CDR3 runs from the conserved cysteine through the conserved F or W. The D gene is left open where the match is weak. Clone size is not always given. Where it is, it says once, few, many or a class for expanded clones.

j_call v_call d_call clone_size cdr3_nt cdr3_aa
TRBJ2-7 TRBV5-8 NA NA TGTGCCAGCAGCTTGGGACAGTCCTACGAGCAGTACTTC CASSLGQSYEQYF
TRBJ1-5 TRBV10-3 NA NA TGTGCCATCAGTGAGTCGACACAGGGCCAGCCCCAGCATTTT CAISESTQGQPQHF
TRBJ2-1 TRBV4-1 TRBD2 NA TGCGCCAGCAGCTGGCGCAAGGCTAGCGGGCCCTACAATGAGCAGTTCTTC CASSWRKASGPYNEQFF
TRBJ2-5 TRBV18 NA NA TGTGCCAGCTCCCTTCGGGGCCAAGAGACCCAGTACTTC CASSLRGQETQYF
TRBJ2-3 TRBV30 TRBD2 NA TGTGCCTGGAGTAAGCTAGCGGGGGGCAAAGAACGTGGTACGCAGTATTTT CAWSKLAGGKERGTQYF
TRBJ1-4 TRBV5-4 NA NA TGTGCCAGCAGCTTGGACAGAGAAAAACTGTTTTTT CASSLDREKLFF
TRBJ2-7 TRBV6-9 TRBD2 NA TGTGCCAGCAGTTCGGGGGGGCAGGTCGAGCAGTACTTC CASSSGGQVEQYF
TRBJ1-4 TRBV4-1 NA NA TGCGCCAGCAGCCAAGATCCGGGGGGCACTAATGAAAAACTGTTTTTT CASSQDPGGTNEKLFF
TRBJ2-5 TRBV7-3 NA NA TGTGCCAGCAGCCGCAGCAGGACAGAGACCCAGTACTTC CASSRSRTETQYF
TRBJ2-7 TRBV7-2 NA NA TGTGCCAGCAGCTTAGATTGGGGGATGACCTACGAGCAGTATTTC CASSLDWGMTYEQYF
TRBJ2-3 TRBV29-1 TRBD1 NA TGCAGCGTTGACCCGTGGACAGGGGGTGGCACAGATACGCAGTATTTT CSVDPWTGGGTDTQYF
TRBJ2-3 TRBV4-2 TRBD2 NA TGTGCCAGCAGCCAAGAGTCTCGACTAGCGGGGGGGCAGTATACGCAGTATTTT CASSQESRLAGGQYTQYF
TRBJ2-5 TRBV30 TRBD2 few TGTGCCTGGAGCATTAGCGGGGGCCAAGAGACCCAGTACTTC CAWSISGGQETQYF
TRBJ2-1 TRBV5-1 TRBD2 NA TGCGCCAGCACACTACTAGCGGGAGAGTCCTATGAGCAGTTCTTC CASTLLAGESYEQFF
TRBJ2-7 TRBV11-3 NA NA TGTGCCAGCAGCTTAGATGCGGGGTTCGAGCAGTACTTC CASSLDAGFEQYF
TRBJ1-4 TRBV7-3 NA NA TGTGCCAGCAGCCAATCTGGGACTGCTAATGAAAAACTGTTTTTT CASSQSGTANEKLFF
TRBJ1-1 TRBV7-7 NA NA TGTGCTAGCAGCTTGTTAGTAACCACTGAAGCTTTCTTT CASSLLVTTEAFF
TRBJ2-1 TRBV27 TRBD2 NA TGTGCCAGCAGTTTAACTAGCGGGAGCATCTCCTACAATGAGCAGTTCTTC CASSLTSGSISYNEQFF
TRBJ1-2 TRBV10-2 NA NA TGCGCCAGCAGTGCCCTACCTAGGGCTGGCGGCTACACCTTC CASSALPRAGGYTF
TRBJ2-3 TRBV9 TRBD2 NA TGTGCCAGCAGCTTCGGGACTAGCGGGACTTCAGATACGCAGTATTTT CASSFGTSGTSDTQYF
TRBJ2-7 TRBV4-2 TRBD2 NA TGTGCCAGCAGCCAAGTTGTAGCGGGAGTCTCCTACGAGCAGTACTTC CASSQVVAGVSYEQYF